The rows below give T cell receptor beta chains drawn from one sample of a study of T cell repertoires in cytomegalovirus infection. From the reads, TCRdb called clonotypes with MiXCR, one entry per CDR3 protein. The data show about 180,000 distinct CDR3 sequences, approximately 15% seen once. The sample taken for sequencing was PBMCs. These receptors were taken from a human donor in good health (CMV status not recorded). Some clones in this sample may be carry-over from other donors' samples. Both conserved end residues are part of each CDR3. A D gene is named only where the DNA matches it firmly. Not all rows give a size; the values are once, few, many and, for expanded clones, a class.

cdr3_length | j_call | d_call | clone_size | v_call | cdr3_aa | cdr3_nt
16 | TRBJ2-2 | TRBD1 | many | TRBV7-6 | CASSPSPGGRAGELFF | TGTGCCAGCAGCCCTTCCCCAGGGGGAAGGGCCGGGGAGCTGTTTTTT
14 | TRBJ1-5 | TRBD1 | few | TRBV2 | CASSRQGFDQPQHF | TGTGCCAGCAGCCGACAGGGGTTCGATCAGCCCCAGCATTTT
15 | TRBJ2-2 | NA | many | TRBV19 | CASSTGLPPRGELFF | TGTGCCAGTAGCACGGGACTCCCGCCCCGTGGGGAGCTGTTTTTT
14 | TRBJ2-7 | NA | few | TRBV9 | CASSAGGSLYEQYF | TGTGCCAGCAGCGCCGGCGGATCGCTCTACGAGCAGTACTTC
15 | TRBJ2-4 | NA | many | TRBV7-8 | CASSSKIRRGNIQYF | TGTGCCAGCAGCTCCAAGATACGGAGGGGGAACATTCAGTACTTC
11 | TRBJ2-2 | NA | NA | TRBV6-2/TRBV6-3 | CASLFLGELFF | TGTGCCAGCCTTTTTCTCGGGGAGCTGTTTTTT
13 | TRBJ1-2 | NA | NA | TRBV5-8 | CASSADSSYGYTF | TGTGCCAGCAGCGCGGACAGCTCCTATGGCTACACCTTC
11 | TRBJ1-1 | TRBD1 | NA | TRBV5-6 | CASSGTGLAFF | TGTGCCAGCAGCGGGACAGGTCTGGCTTTCTTT
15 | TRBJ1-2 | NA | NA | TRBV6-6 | CASTKPQDWNYGYTF | TGTGCCAGCACCAAACCCCAGGACTGGAACTATGGCTACACCTTC
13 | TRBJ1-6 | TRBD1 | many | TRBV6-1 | CASIRTGNSPLHF | TGTGCCAGCATCCGGACAGGGAATTCACCCCTCCACTTT
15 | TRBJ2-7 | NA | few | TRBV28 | CASSHRDSPYYEQYF | TGTGCCAGCAGCCACCGGGACTCTCCCTACTACGAGCAGTACTTC
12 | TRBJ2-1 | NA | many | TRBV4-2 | CASSMTEDEQFF | TGTGCCAGCAGCATGACTGAAGATGAGCAGTTCTTC
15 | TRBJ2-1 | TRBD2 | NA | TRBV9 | CASSAGLRLYNEQFF | TGTGCCAGCAGCGCGGGACTAAGGTTGTACAATGAGCAGTTCTTC
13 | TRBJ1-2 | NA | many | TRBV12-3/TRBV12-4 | CASSLGKGYGYTF | TGTGCCAGCAGTTTAGGGAAAGGCTATGGCTACACCTTC
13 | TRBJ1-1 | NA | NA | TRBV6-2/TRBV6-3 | CASRRQMNTEAFF | TGTGCCAGCAGGAGACAGATGAACACTGAAGCTTTCTTT
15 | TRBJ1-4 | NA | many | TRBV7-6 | CASSPVGGVDEKLFF | TGTGCCAGCAGCCCTGTTGGGGGAGTCGATGAAAAACTGTTTTTT
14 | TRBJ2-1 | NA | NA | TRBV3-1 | CASSQRTIRGEQFF | TGTGCCAGCAGCCAGAGAACGATCCGAGGAGAGCAGTTCTTC
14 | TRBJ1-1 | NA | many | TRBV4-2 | CASSTDVMNTEAFF | TGTGCCAGCAGCACGGACGTAATGAACACTGAAGCTTTCTTT
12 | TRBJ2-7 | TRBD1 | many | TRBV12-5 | CASGSGQGATYF | TGTGCTAGTGGTTCGGGACAGGGGGCTACGTACTTC
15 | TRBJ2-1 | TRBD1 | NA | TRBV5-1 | CASSPGQAGYNEQFF | TGCGCCAGCAGCCCCGGACAGGCTGGCTACAATGAGCAGTTCTTC
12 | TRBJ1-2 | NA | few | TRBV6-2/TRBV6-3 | CASRRDNYGYTF | TGTGCCAGTCGAAGGGATAACTATGGCTACACCTTC
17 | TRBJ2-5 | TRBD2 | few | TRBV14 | CASSQVLAGGGQETQYF | TGTGCCAGCAGCCAAGTCCTAGCGGGAGGAGGCCAAGAGACCCAGTACTTC
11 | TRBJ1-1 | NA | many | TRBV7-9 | CASSFGDEAFF | TGTGCCAGCAGCTTCGGGGATGAAGCTTTCTTT
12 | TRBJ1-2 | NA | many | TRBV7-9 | CASSLDQFGYTF | TGTGCCAGCAGCTTAGACCAATTTGGCTACACCTTC
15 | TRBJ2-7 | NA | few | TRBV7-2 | CASSRLGQGNYEQYF | TGTGCCAGCAGCCGCCTGGGGCAGGGGAATTACGAGCAGTACTTC
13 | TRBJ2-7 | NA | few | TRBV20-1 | CSARDPGRSEQYF | TGCAGTGCTAGAGATCCAGGGAGGAGCGAGCAGTACTTC
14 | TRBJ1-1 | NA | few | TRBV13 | CASSETGQGNKAFF | TGTGCCAGCAGCGAAACGGGGCAGGGGAATAAAGCTTTCTTT
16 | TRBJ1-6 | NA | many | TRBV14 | CASSLKTPRNNSPLHF | TGTGCCAGCAGCCTCAAGACCCCTCGAAATAATTCACCCCTCCACTTT
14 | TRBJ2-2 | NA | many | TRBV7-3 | CASSLRTGNGELFF | TGTGCCAGCAGCTTAAGGACGGGTAACGGGGAGCTGTTTTTT
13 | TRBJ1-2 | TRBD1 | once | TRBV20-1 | CSAIGTANYGYTF | TGCAGTGCTATTGGGACAGCGAACTATGGCTACACCTTC
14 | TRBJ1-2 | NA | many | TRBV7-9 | CASSLEQAVGGYTF | TGTGCCAGCAGCTTAGAACAGGCCGTCGGTGGCTACACCTTC
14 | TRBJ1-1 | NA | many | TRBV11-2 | CASCVAGMNTEAFF | TGTGCCAGCTGTGTGGCAGGGATGAACACTGAAGCTTTCTTT
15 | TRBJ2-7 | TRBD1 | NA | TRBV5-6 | CASSLADRDSYEQYF | TGTGCCAGCAGCTTGGCGGACAGGGATTCCTACGAGCAGTACTTC
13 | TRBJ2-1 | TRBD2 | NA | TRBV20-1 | CSARDVVAGEFPF | TGCAGTGCTAGAGATGTCGTAGCGGGAGAGTTCCCTTTC
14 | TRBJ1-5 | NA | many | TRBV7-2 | CASSAVTRDQPQHF | TGTGCCAGCAGCGCCGTGACTCGGGATCAGCCCCAGCATTTT
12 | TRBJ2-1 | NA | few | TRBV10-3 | CAIGYSYNEQFF | TGTGCCATCGGATACAGCTACAATGAGCAGTTCTTC
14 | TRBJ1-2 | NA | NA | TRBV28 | CASREVSVNYGYTF | TGTGCCAGCCGGGAGGTTTCTGTAAACTATGGCTACACCTTC
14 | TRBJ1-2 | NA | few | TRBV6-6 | CASSVSVRDHGYTF | TGTGCCAGCAGCGTATCAGTCCGGGACCATGGCTACACCTTC
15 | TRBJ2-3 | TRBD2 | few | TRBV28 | CASSLPGGFTDTQYF | TGTGCCAGCAGCCTACCCGGGGGGTTCACAGATACGCAGTATTTT
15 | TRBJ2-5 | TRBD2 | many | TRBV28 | CASSAPTSGTETQYF | TGTGCCAGCAGTGCACCTACTAGCGGGACAGAGACCCAGTACTTC
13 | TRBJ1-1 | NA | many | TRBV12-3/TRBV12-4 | CASSLAGTPMAFF | TGTGCCAGCAGTTTAGCCGGGACTCCAATGGCTTTCTTT
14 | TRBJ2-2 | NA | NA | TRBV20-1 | CSAPYPRPTGELFF | TGCAGTGCTCCTTATCCCCGACCGACCGGGGAGCTGTTTTTT
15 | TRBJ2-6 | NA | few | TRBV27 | CASSLMSSGANVLTF | TGTGCCAGCAGTTTAATGAGCTCTGGGGCCAACGTCCTGACTTTC
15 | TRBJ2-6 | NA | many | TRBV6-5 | CASSPSPGGANVLTF | TGTGCCAGCAGCCCAAGTCCGGGGGGGGCCAACGTCCTGACTTTC
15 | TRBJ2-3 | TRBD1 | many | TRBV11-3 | CASSPGTGATDTQYF | TGTGCCAGCAGCCCGGGGACAGGGGCCACAGATACGCAGTATTTT
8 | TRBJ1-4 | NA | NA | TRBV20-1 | CGGEKLFF | TGCGGTGGCGAAAAACTGTTTTTT
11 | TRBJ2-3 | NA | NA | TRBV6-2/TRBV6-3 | CASSSMGTQYF | TGTGCCAGCAGTTCTATGGGTACGCAGTATTTT
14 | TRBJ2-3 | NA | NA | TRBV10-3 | CAISESDPTDTQYF | TGTGCCATCAGTGAGTCCGACCCCACAGATACGCAGTATTTT
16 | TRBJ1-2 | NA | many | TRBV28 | CASSLSWPNLDYGYTF | TGTGCCAGCAGTTTATCCTGGCCAAATTTGGACTATGGCTACACCTTC
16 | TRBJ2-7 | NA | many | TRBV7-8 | CASSSRPTGGSYEQYF | TGTGCCAGCAGCTCACGTCCCACAGGTGGATCCTACGAGCAGTACTTC
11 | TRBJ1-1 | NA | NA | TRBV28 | CASSTGPEAFF | TGTGCCAGCAGTACAGGGCCTGAAGCTTTCTTT
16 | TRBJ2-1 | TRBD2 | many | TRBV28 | CASSLRTSGGLREQFF | TGTGCCAGCAGCCTGCGGACTAGCGGGGGGCTCAGGGAGCAGTTCTTC
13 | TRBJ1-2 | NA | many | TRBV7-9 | CASSLGLPYGYTF | TGTGCCAGCAGCTTGGGACTGCCTTATGGCTACACCTTC